These T cell receptor beta chains were read from a single sample in a study of blood T cell repertoires in COVID-19. Clones were sequenced by immunoSEQ multiplex PCR, and TCRdb holds only the in-frame ones, with some missing. The data show approximately 230,000 clones, around four fifths seen once. The sequenced sample was peripheral blood. The receptors were gathered from a man aged 25-45 years with active or convalescent COVID-19. CDR3s include the opening cysteine and the closing phenylalanine or tryptophan. The order of the fields is V gene, J gene, CDR3 protein.

>TRBV7-9|TRBJ1-2
CASRRQENYGYTF
>TRBV6-5|TRBJ2-1
CASRRDSGNNEQFF
>TRBV7-8|TRBJ1-2
CASSVPGQLFYGYTF
>TRBV5-6|TRBJ1-1
CASSLENRGNTEAFF
>TRBV28|TRBJ1-1
CASSSRNTEAFF
>TRBV11-3|TRBJ2-1
CASRLSGRPGDEQFF
>TRBV18|TRBJ1-3
CASSEGAGSGNTIYF
>TRBV12-3/TRBV12-4|TRBJ2-7
CASGEGSYEQYF
>TRBV7-2|TRBJ2-5
CASNLMRAEQTQYF
>TRBV18|TRBJ1-1
CASSPQDRGVTEAFF
>TRBV7-9|TRBJ1-1
CASSYGEDNEAFF
>TRBV7-9|TRBJ2-7
CAVSGTSYYEQYF
>TRBV20-1|TRBJ1-4
CSASRAGDNEKLFF
>TRBV30|TRBJ1-2
CAWSNPGQGGGYTF
>TRBV6-6|TRBJ2-2
CASSYSSGGNGELFF
>TRBV11-2|TRBJ1-6
CASSLAATAYNSPLHF
>TRBV3-1/TRBV3-2|TRBJ2-7
CASSHFPLGDTSEQYF
>TRBV11-2|TRBJ2-5
CASSFSKTLAGGVETQYF
>TRBV28|TRBJ1-1
CASSPIRGGSDTEAFF
>TRBV7-2|TRBJ1-1
CASSLGGQRSEAFF